The rows below give T cell receptor beta chains drawn from one sample of a study of blood T cell repertoires in COVID-19. The protocol was immunoSEQ multiplex PCR, while the TCRdb copy is restricted to in-frame clones and leaves out a portion. In the table there are roughly 330,000 clones, about 85% of which are singletons. The specimen was PBMCs or T cells enriched from blood (not recorded which). Receptor source: a woman between 25 and 40 years old who had recovered from COVID-19. The CDR3 runs from the conserved cysteine through the conserved F or W. D genes are given only for firm matches. Size is omitted from some rows. Given values are once, few, many or a class for expanded clones.

clone_size: -; v_call: TRBV19; j_call: TRBJ1-3; d_call: TRBD1; cdr3_length: 15; cdr3_aa: CASSIWTGTGNTIYF; cdr3_nt: TGTGCCAGTAGTATTTGGACAGGGACTGGAAACACCATATATTTT
clone_size: -; v_call: TRBV2; j_call: TRBJ2-1; d_call: -; cdr3_length: 13; cdr3_aa: CASSGEWSDEQFF; cdr3_nt: TGTGCCAGCAGTGGGGAGTGGTCGGATGAGCAGTTCTTC
clone_size: once; v_call: TRBV6-2/TRBV6-3; j_call: TRBJ2-1; d_call: TRBD2; cdr3_length: 18; cdr3_aa: CASSYGLAVGRSYNEQFF; cdr3_nt: TGTGCCAGCAGTTACGGACTAGCGGTTGGTAGATCCTACAATGAGCAGTTCTTC
clone_size: -; v_call: TRBV27; j_call: TRBJ2-5; d_call: -; cdr3_length: 14; cdr3_aa: CASSLGGRGETQYF; cdr3_nt: TGTGCCAGCAGTTTAGGTGGGCGTGGAGAGACCCAGTACTTC
clone_size: once; v_call: TRBV10-3; j_call: TRBJ1-2; d_call: -; cdr3_length: 15; cdr3_aa: CAISESGGGPYGYTF; cdr3_nt: TGTGCCATCAGTGAGAGTGGTGGAGGGCCCTATGGCTACACCTTC
clone_size: -; v_call: TRBV3-1/TRBV3-2; j_call: TRBJ2-5; d_call: TRBD2; cdr3_length: 17; cdr3_aa: CASSQGRSQRGGGTQYF; cdr3_nt: TGTGCCAGCAGCCAAGGTCGTTCCCAGCGGGGGGGCGGGACCCAGTACTTC
clone_size: many; v_call: TRBV7-2; j_call: TRBJ2-7; d_call: -; cdr3_length: 13; cdr3_aa: CASSEQRGYEQYF; cdr3_nt: TGTGCCAGCAGCGAACAAAGGGGCTACGAGCAGTACTTC
clone_size: -; v_call: TRBV3-1/TRBV3-2; j_call: TRBJ1-4; d_call: -; cdr3_length: 14; cdr3_aa: CASSPTPTGTKLFF; cdr3_nt: TGTGCCAGCAGCCCCACACCCACGGGAACAAAACTGTTTTTT
clone_size: -; v_call: TRBV19; j_call: TRBJ2-1; d_call: -; cdr3_length: 15; cdr3_aa: CASSIPGTAEGEQFF; cdr3_nt: TGTGCCAGTAGTATACCCGGGACAGCGGAGGGTGAGCAGTTCTTC
clone_size: -; v_call: TRBV27; j_call: TRBJ2-3; d_call: TRBD2; cdr3_length: 16; cdr3_aa: CASSFSGGPSPDTQYF; cdr3_nt: TGTGCCAGCAGTTTTTCGGGGGGGCCATCCCCAGATACGCAGTATTTT
clone_size: once; v_call: TRBV19; j_call: TRBJ2-1; d_call: TRBD2; cdr3_length: 16; cdr3_aa: CATLPRGGNSYNEQFF; cdr3_nt: TGTGCCACCCTCCCGCGGGGGGGAAACTCCTACAATGAGCAGTTCTTC
clone_size: -; v_call: TRBV6-2/TRBV6-3; j_call: TRBJ1-2; d_call: -; cdr3_length: 15; cdr3_aa: CASSLTQGSNYGYTF; cdr3_nt: TGTGCCAGCAGTCTAACACAGGGATCTAACTATGGCTACACCTTC
clone_size: -; v_call: TRBV7-9; j_call: TRBJ1-1; d_call: TRBD1; cdr3_length: 15; cdr3_aa: CASSPPTGAMTEAFF; cdr3_nt: TGTGCCAGCAGCCCACCGACAGGGGCTATGACTGAAGCTTTCTTT
clone_size: -; v_call: TRBV6-5; j_call: TRBJ1-5; d_call: -; cdr3_length: 13; cdr3_aa: CASLVGGSQPQHF; cdr3_nt: TGTGCCAGCCTCGTCGGGGGTAGTCAGCCCCAGCATTTT
clone_size: -; v_call: TRBV15; j_call: TRBJ1-2; d_call: -; cdr3_length: 14; cdr3_aa: CATSPGGGNYGYTF; cdr3_nt: TGTGCCACCAGCCCCGGGGGGGGTAACTATGGCTACACCTTC
clone_size: -; v_call: TRBV2; j_call: TRBJ1-2; d_call: -; cdr3_length: 11; cdr3_aa: CASYERGGYTF; cdr3_nt: TGTGCCAGTTACGAACGGGGTGGCTACACCTTC
clone_size: -; v_call: TRBV19; j_call: TRBJ1-3; d_call: -; cdr3_length: 13; cdr3_aa: CASTLGPGNTIYF; cdr3_nt: TGTGCCAGTACTCTAGGCCCTGGAAACACCATATATTTT
clone_size: once; v_call: TRBV27; j_call: TRBJ1-2; d_call: -; cdr3_length: 12; cdr3_aa: CASRGTSYGYTF; cdr3_nt: TGTGCCAGCAGGGGGACAAGCTATGGCTACACCTTC
clone_size: -; v_call: TRBV9; j_call: TRBJ1-1; d_call: -; cdr3_length: 13; cdr3_aa: CASSASGFTEAFF; cdr3_nt: TGTGCCAGCAGCGCTTCAGGGTTCACTGAAGCTTTCTTT
clone_size: -; v_call: TRBV3-1/TRBV3-2; j_call: TRBJ1-1; d_call: TRBD1; cdr3_length: 11; cdr3_aa: CASRRSDRVFF; cdr3_nt: TGTGCCAGCAGGAGAAGTGACAGGGTTTTCTTT
clone_size: -; v_call: TRBV9; j_call: TRBJ2-2; d_call: -; cdr3_length: 15; cdr3_aa: CASSDHREGAGELFF; cdr3_nt: TGTGCCAGCAGCGACCACAGGGAGGGTGCCGGGGAGCTGTTTTTT
clone_size: -; v_call: TRBV3-1/TRBV3-2; j_call: TRBJ2-3; d_call: -; cdr3_length: 16; cdr3_aa: CASSQLIPGAGDTQYF; cdr3_nt: TGTGCCAGCAGCCAATTGATTCCAGGGGCAGGGGATACGCAGTATTTT